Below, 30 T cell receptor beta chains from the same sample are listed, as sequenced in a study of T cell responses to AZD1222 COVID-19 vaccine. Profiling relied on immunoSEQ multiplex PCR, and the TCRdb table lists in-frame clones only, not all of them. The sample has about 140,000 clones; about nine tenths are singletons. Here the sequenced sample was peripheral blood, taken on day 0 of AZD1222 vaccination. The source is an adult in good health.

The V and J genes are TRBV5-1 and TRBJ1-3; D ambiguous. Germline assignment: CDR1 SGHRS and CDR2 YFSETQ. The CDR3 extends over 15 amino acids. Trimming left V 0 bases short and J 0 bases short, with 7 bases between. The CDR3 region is CASSLEGTSGNTIYF. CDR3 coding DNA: TGCGCCAGCAGCTTGGAGGGTACCTCTGGAAACACCATATATTTT.

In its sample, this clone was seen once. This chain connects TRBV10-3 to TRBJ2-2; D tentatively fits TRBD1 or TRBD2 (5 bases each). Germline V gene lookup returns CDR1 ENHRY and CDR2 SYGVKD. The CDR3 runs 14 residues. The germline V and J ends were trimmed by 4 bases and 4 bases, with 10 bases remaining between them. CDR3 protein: CAISGGTLTGELFF. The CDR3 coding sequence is TGTGCCATCAGTGGAGGGACCCTCACCGGGGAGCTGTTTTTT.

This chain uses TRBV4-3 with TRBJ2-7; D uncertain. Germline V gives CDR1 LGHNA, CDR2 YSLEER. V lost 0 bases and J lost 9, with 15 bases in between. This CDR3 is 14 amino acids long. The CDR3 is CASSQDPQLNVQYF. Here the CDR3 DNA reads TGCGCCAGCAGCCAAGATCCACAGCTTAATGTGCAGTACTTC.

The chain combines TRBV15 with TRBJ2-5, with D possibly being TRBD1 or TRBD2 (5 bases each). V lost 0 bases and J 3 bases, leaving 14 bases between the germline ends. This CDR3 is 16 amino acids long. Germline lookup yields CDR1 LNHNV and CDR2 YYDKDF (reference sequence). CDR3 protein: CATSRDRPGPKETQYF. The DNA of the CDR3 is TGTGCCACCAGCAGAGATCGGCCGGGGCCGAAAGAGACCCAGTACTTC. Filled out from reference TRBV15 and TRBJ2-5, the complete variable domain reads DAMVIQNPRYQVTQFGKPVTLSCSQTLNHNVMYWYQQKSSQAPKLLFHYYDKDFNNEADTPDNFQSRRPNTSFCFLDIRSPGLGDTAMYLCATSRDRPGPKETQYFGPGTRLLVL.

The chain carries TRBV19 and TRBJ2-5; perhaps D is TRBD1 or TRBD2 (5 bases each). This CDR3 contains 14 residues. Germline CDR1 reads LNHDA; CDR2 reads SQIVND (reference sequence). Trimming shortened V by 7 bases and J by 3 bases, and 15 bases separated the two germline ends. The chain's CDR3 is CASTGQFGKETQYF. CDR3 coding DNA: TGTGCCAGTACAGGGCAATTCGGGAAAGAGACCCAGTACTTC.

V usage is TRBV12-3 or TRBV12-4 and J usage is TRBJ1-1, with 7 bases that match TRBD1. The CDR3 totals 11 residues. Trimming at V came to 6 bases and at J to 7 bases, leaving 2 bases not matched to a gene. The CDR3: CASSWDSEAFF. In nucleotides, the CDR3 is TGTGCCAGCAGCTGGGACAGTGAAGCTTTCTTT.

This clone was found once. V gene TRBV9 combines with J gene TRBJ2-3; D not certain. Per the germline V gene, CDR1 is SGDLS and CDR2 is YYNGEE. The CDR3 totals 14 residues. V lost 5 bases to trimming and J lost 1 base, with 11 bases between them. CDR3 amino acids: CASSRNSRTDTQYF. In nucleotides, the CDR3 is TGTGCCAGCAGTAGGAATTCCCGCACAGATACGCAGTATTTT.

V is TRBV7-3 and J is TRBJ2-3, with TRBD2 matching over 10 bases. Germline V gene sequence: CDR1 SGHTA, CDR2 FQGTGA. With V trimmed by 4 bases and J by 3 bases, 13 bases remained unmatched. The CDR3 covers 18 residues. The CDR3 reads CASSSRGLAGEGTDTQYF. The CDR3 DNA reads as TGTGCCAGCAGCTCCCGAGGTCTAGCGGGAGAAGGAACAGATACGCAGTATTTT. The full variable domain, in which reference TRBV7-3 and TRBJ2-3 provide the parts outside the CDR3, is GAGVSQTPSNKVTEKGKYVELRCDPISGHTALYWYRQSLGQGPEFLIYFQGTGAADDSGLPNDRFFAVRPEGSVSTLKIQRTERGDSAVYLCASSSRGLAGEGTDTQYFGPGTRLTVL.

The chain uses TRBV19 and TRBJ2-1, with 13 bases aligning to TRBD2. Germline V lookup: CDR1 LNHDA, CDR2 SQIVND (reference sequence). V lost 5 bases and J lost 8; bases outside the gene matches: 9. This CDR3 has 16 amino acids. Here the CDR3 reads CASSFRTSGSTDEQFF. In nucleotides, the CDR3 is TGTGCCAGTAGTTTTCGGACTAGCGGGAGTACCGATGAGCAGTTCTTC.

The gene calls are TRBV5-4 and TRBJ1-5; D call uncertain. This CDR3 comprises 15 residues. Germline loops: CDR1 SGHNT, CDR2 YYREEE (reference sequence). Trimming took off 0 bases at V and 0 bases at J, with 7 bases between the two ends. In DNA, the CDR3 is TGTGCCAGCAGCTTGGCAGGCGATAGCAATCAGCCCCAGCATTTT. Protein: CASSLAGDSNQPQHF.

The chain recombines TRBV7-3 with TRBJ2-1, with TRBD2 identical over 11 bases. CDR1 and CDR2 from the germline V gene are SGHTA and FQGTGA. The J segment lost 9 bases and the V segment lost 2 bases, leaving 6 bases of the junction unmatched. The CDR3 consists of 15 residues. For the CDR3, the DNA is TGTGCCAGCAGCTTAGTACTAGCGGGAGTCGCTGAGCAGTTCTTC. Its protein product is CASSLVLAGVAEQFF.

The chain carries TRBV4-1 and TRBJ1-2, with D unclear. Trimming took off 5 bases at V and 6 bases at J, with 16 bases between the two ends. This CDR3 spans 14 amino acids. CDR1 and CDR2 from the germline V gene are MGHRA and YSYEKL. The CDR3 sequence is CASSTHSVRDGYTF. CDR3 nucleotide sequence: TGCGCCAGCAGCACCCACTCAGTGCGAGATGGCTACACCTTC.

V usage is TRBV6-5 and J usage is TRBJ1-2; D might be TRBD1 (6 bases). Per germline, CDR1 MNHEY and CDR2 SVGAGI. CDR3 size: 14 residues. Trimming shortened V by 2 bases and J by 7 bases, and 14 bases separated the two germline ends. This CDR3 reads CASSYEGGIVGYTF. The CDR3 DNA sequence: TGTGCCAGCAGTTACGAGGGGGGGATAGTTGGCTACACCTTC.

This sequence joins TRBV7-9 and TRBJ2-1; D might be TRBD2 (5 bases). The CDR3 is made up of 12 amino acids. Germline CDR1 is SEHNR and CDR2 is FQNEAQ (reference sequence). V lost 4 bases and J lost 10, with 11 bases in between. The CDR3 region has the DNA TGTGCCAGCAGCTCGGACTGGATCGAGCAGTTCTTC. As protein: CASSSDWIEQFF. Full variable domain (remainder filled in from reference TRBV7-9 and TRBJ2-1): DTGVSQNPRHKITKRGQNVTFRCDPISEHNRLYWYRQTLGQGPEFLTYFQNEAQLEKSRLLSDRFSAERPKGSFSTLEIQRTEQGDSAMYLCASSSDWIEQFFGPGTRLTVL.

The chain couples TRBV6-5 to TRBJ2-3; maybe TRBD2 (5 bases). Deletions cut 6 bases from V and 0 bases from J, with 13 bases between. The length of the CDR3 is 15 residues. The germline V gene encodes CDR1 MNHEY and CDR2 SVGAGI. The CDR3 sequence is CASRTSGSSTDTQYF. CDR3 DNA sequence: TGTGCCAGCAGAACGAGCGGTTCTAGCACAGATACGCAGTATTTT.

The CDR3 spells CASSTQGLRTGELFF. The CDR3, as DNA: TGTGCCAGCAGTACCCAGGGTTTAAGGACCGGGGAGCTGTTTTTT. V is TRBV6-2 or TRBV6-3 and J is TRBJ2-2, with a tentative D call TRBD1 (5 bases). Per germline, CDR1 MNHEY and CDR2 SVGEGT. There are 15 residues in the CDR3. V lost 5 bases and J lost 5, with 15 bases in between.

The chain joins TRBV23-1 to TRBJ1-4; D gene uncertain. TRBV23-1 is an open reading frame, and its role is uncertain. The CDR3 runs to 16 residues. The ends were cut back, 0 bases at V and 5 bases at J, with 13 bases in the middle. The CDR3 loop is CASSQSKVRSNEKLFF. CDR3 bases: TGCGCCAGCAGTCAATCTAAAGTTAGGAGCAATGAAAAACTGTTTTTT.

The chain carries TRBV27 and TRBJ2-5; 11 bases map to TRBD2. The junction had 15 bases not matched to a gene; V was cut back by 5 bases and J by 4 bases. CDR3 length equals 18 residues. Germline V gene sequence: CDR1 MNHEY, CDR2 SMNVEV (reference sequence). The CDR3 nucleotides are TGTGCCAGCAGTCAAAATTCTAGCGGGAGGAAAAGGGGAGAGACCCAGTACTTC. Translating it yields CASSQNSSGRKRGETQYF.

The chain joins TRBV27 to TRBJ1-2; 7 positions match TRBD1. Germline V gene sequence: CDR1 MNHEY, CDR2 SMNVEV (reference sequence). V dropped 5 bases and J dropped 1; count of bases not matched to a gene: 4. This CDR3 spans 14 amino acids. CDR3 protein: CASSRQGLNYGYTF. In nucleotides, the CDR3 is TGTGCCAGCAGTCGACAGGGCCTTAACTATGGCTACACCTTC.

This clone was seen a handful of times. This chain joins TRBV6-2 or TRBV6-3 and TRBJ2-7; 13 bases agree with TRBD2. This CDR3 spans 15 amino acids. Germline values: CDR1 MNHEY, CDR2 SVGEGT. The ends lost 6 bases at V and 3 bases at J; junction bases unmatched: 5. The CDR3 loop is CASSQGLAGVYEQYF. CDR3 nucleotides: TGTGCCAGCAGCCAAGGACTAGCGGGAGTCTACGAGCAGTACTTC.

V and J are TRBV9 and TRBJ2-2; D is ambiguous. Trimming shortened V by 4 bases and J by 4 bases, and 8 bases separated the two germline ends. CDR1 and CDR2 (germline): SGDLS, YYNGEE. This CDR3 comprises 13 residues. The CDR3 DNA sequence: TGTGCCAGCAGCCACCCGGGCACCGGGGAGCTGTTTTTT. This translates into CASSHPGTGELFF.

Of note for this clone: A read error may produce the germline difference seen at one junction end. CDR3 nucleotides: TGCAGCGTTGTATGGCTCAGAAGCAACTCCTGCGAGCAGTACTTC. This sequence encodes CSVVWLRSNSCEQYF. The chain carries TRBV29-1 and TRBJ2-7; no reliable D call. The CDR3 is made up of 15 amino acids. Germline CDR1 SQVTM, CDR2 ANQGSEA.

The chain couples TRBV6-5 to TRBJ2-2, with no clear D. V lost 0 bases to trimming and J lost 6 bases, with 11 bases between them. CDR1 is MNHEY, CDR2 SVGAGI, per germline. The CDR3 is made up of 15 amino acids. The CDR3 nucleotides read TGTGCCAGCAGTTACTCGAATTTTTATGCCGGGGAGCTGTTTTTT. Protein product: CASSYSNFYAGELFF.

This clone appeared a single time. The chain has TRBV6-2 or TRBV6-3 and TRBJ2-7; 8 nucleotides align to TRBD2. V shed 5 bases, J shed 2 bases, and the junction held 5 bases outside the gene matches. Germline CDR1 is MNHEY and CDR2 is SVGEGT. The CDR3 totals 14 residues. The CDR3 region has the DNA TGTGCCAGCAGTACCCCGGGACTAGCCTACGAGCAGTACTTC. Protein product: CASSTPGLAYEQYF.

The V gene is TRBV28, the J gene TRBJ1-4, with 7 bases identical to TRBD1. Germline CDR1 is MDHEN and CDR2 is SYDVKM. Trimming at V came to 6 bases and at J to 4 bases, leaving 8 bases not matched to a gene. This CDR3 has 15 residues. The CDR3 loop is CASSPDREYNEKLFF. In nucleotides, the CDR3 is TGTGCCAGCAGCCCCGACAGGGAATATAATGAAAAACTGTTTTTT.

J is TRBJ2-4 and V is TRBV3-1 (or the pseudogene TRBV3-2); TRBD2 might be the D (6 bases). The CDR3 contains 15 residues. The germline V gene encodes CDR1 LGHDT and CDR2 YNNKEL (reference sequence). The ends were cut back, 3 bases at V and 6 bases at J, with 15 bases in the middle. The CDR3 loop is CASSQGTSYSNIQYF. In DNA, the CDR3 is TGTGCCAGCAGCCAGGGTACTAGCTATTCAAACATTCAGTACTTC.

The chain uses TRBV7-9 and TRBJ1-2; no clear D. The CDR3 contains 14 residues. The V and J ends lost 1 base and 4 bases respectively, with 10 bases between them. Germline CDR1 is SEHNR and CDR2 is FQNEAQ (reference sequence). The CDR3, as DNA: TGTGCCAGCAGCTTAGGCGAGGGATCCTATGGCTACACCTTC. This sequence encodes CASSLGEGSYGYTF.

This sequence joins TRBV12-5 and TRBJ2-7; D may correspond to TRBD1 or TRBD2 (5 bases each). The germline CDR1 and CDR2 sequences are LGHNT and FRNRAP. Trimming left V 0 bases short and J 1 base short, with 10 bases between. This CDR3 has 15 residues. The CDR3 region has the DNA TGTGCTAGTGGTTTGGTACGTGAGGGGTCCTACGAGCAGTACTTC. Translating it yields CASGLVREGSYEQYF.

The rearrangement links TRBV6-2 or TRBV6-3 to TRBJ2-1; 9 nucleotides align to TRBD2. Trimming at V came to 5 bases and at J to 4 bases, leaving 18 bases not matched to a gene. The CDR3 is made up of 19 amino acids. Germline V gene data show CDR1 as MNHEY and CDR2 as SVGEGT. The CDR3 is CASSLSQRSGRGGYNEQFF. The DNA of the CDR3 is TGTGCCAGCAGTCTATCACAACGTAGCGGGAGAGGGGGGTACAATGAGCAGTTCTTC.

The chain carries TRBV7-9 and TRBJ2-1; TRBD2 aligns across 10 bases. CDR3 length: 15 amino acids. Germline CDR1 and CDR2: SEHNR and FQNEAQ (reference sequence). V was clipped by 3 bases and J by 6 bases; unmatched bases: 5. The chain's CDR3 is CASSFGIAGGNEQFF. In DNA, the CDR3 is TGTGCCAGCAGCTTTGGGATAGCGGGAGGCAATGAGCAGTTCTTC.